Included here is one TCR beta chain sequence, with context. This sample was included in a study of blood T cell repertoires in COVID-19. Study background: Some COVID-19 samples were acute and others convalescent; all came from the United States, Italy and Spain.

Germline V CDR1 and CDR2: LNHDA, SQIVND (reference sequence). The CDR3 extends over 14 amino acids. Trimming stripped 5 bases from V and 7 bases from J, with 15 bases between. Assay: immunoSEQ multiplex PCR; the TCRdb copy retains only in-frame clones and omits some. The repertoire consists of 200,000 to 250,000 clones, with 75% to 85% occurring once and the leading ten covering roughly 1.3%. The sample consisted of peripheral blood. The receptor comes from a woman in her twenties or thirties with COVID-19, enrolled during active disease. This sequence joins TRBV19 and TRBJ1-5; D gene unclear. The CDR3 spells CASSSPGLTQPQHF. The DNA of the CDR3 is TGTGCCAGTAGTTCGCCAGGCTTGACCCAGCCCCAGCATTTT. The complete variable domain, with remaining parts taken from reference TRBV19 and TRBJ1-5, reads DGGITQSPKYLFRKEGQNVTLSCEQNLNHDAMYWYRQDPGQGLRLIYYSQIVNDFQKGDIAEGYSVSREKKESFPLTVTSAQKNPTAFYLCASSSPGLTQPQHFGDGTRLSIL.